This TCR beta chain is drawn from a study of human CD8 memory T cell subsets (TCRdb year 2020). Regarding the complete study: To assess how stem-like (TSTEM), progenitor exhausted-like (TPEX) and effector memory CD8+ T cell subsets are clonally related, the TCRbeta repertoires of these three subsets were compared. TCRbeta repertoires were obtained from TSTEM, TPEX and effector memory subsets contributed by each of several donors. Beyond this particular receptor, the publication reports: Similarly high normalized Shannon-Wiener diversity was shown by TSTEM and TPEX subsets, whereas comparatively lower diversity was seen in effector memory subsets. Only TCRbeta chains were sequenced, and repertoire comparisons rested on a handful of donors tested with paired t-tests and Bonferroni correction. Based on Chao1 estimates, TSTEM subsets appeared to have greater repertoire diversity than TPEX subsets, which may reflect a broader range of specificities. Clonotypes were shared with effector memory cells by both stem-like subsets, but only minimal overlap was found between TSTEM and TPEX repertoires, suggesting distinct antigen spectra.

The germline V gene encodes CDR1 LNHDA and CDR2 SQIVND (reference sequence). Measured from the cysteine to the phenylalanine, the CDR3 is 17 residues long. Only the protein is on record. A Human TCR Profiling Kit was used to prepare UMI-labeled 5' RACE TCRbeta libraries. Every TCRbeta library was prepared in parallel, with the same number of PCR cycles used for all of the libraries. The published analysis was carried out like this. Between roughly 2,800 and 20,000 functional CDR3beta clonotypes were contained in each TCRbeta library. UMI extraction and consensus assembly used MIGEC 1.2.9, requiring at least three reads per UMI. In-frame CDR3beta repertoires were extracted with MiXCR 3.0.3. Diversity metrics were computed in VDJtools 1.2.1 after downsampling each sample to 42,000 randomly selected UMIs. For each sample pair, the repertoire overlap metrics D, R and F2 were calculated in VDJtools using the top 3,000 clones. TCRdb reprocessed the public reads and reports one entry per CDR3 protein sequence, without DNA. It is TCRdb's table, rather than the study itself, that gives the V and J calls and clone size. Per the sample table, the count is roughly 10,000 distinct CDR3 sequences. Of the sample, about a sixth is held by the ten largest clones.

As regards this clonotype: This receptor's antigen is unknown.

Density gradient separation was used to isolate peripheral blood mononuclear cells from buffy coats of healthy donors. Negative magnetic separation using EasySep or MojoSort CD8+ T cell isolation kits was how the study enriched total CD8+ T cells. For each subset, total RNA was extracted using an RNeasy Mini Kit from duplicate vials of some 160,000 sorted CD8+ T cells. PBMCs were used either fresh or after being cryopreserved in fetal bovine serum containing 10% DMSO. Fluorescence-activated cell sorting on a FACSAria III was used to sort CD8+ T cell subsets to purity. The sequencing input was CD8+ T cells from PBMCs. This receptor chain uses TRBV19 and TRBJ2-3; TCRdb gives TRBD2 as the D gene, but with no DNA this cannot be confirmed. The TCR was taken from a human donor in good health. CDR3 sequence: CASSIEPSGGTTDTQYF. Joined to the reference TRBV19 and TRBJ2-3 proteins, this CDR3 gives the full variable domain: DGGITQSPKYLFRKEGQNVTLSCEQNLNHDAMYWYRQDPGQGLRLIYYSQIVNDFQKGDIAEGYSVSREKKESFPLTVTSAQKNPTAFYLCASSIEPSGGTTDTQYFGPGTRLTVL.